The T cell receptor beta chain described here comes from a study of T-cell reconstitution after alpha-beta-depleted transplantation in children. Study findings and constraints: Recipient T cells and thymic progenitors that survived gave rise to the high TCRbeta diversity observed at day 60 in some patients. T-cell numbers and diversity one year post-transplant derived largely from freshly generated T cells. At around two months after transplant, the alpha-beta T cells were reportedly derived from several hundred expanded clones that came from non-depleted graft cells.

This clonotype was counted only a few times. Its antigen is unknown. The TCRbeta library was prepared with unique molecular identifiers. A single record per CDR3 protein comes from TCRdb applying MiXCR to the PCR reads. Among some 830,000 distinct CDR3 sequences listed, approximately 15% were seen once. This receptor was identified in a male patient between 5 and 17 years old who had a stem cell transplant for acute lymphoblastic leukemia, so the T cells may come from the graft donor. This sample comprised PBMCs, mostly from graft donor cells, obtained 360 days after TCRalphabeta/CD19-depleted stem cell transplant.

CDR3 in DNA: TGTGCCAGCAGTCGCCAAACGGGGGACGAGCAGTACTTC. Translated, it gives CASSRQTGDEQYF. The chain couples TRBV12-3 or TRBV12-4 to TRBJ2-7, with a tentative D call TRBD2 (6 bases). There are 13 residues in the CDR3. V gave up 5 bases and J gave up 5 bases, with 13 bases separating them.